A selection of T cell receptor beta chains follows, all from one sample in a study of response to subunit inactivated influenza vaccine. TCRdb reprocessed the RT-PCR reads with MiXCR, giving one entry per CDR3 protein. The table shows roughly 570,000 distinct CDR3 sequences, with around 13% occurring only once. The input for sequencing was PBMCs from blood, taken less than 13 days after vaccination. The receptors shown here come from a man aged 50 to 59 who received an inactivated influenza vaccine. CDR3s include the opening cysteine and the closing phenylalanine or tryptophan. A D gene is named only where the DNA matches it firmly. Size is stated for part of the rows, as once, few or many counts, or as a class when the clone is expanded.

DNA: TGCGCCAGCAGCTTGGAACTTTCTATTAGAGAGACCCAGTACTTC
CDR3: CASSLELSIRETQYF
J: TRBJ2-5
D: -
V: TRBV5-1
size: -

DNA: TGTGCCAGCAGATTAGAAGTGGGAAGCCAAGAGACCCAGTACTTC
CDR3: CASRLEVGSQETQYF
J: TRBJ2-5
D: -
V: TRBV7-2
size: few

DNA: TGTGCCAGCAGTTTCGGTGGGATTGAGCAGTTCTTC
CDR3: CASSFGGIEQFF
J: TRBJ2-1
D: -
V: TRBV12-3/TRBV12-4
size: -

DNA: TGCGCCAGCAGTGAGGCCGGGAGGGCCTTCGGGGAGCTGTTTTTT
CDR3: CASSEAGRAFGELFF
J: TRBJ2-2
D: TRBD2
V: TRBV10-1
size: -

DNA: TGTGCCAGCAGACGGACAGGGGGGACTAACAATGAGCAGTTCTTC
CDR3: CASRRTGGTNNEQFF
J: TRBJ2-1
D: TRBD1
V: TRBV6-1
size: -

DNA: TGTGCCAGCAGCCAATGGGAACAGCAGAATGAAAAACTGTTTTTT
CDR3: CASSQWEQQNEKLFF
J: TRBJ1-4
D: -
V: TRBV3-1
size: -

DNA: TGCGCCAGCAGCGTGACAGGGTCGGCCACCGGGGAGCTGTTTTTT
CDR3: CASSVTGSATGELFF
J: TRBJ2-2
D: TRBD1
V: TRBV5-1
size: -

DNA: TGTGCCAGCAGCTTAGTCACCTACACCGGGGAGCTGTTTTTT
CDR3: CASSLVTYTGELFF
J: TRBJ2-2
D: -
V: TRBV7-2
size: few

DNA: TGCGCCAGCAGCTTGGGCCCGACAGGGCTCGGAGAGACCCAGTACTTC
CDR3: CASSLGPTGLGETQYF
J: TRBJ2-5
D: TRBD1
V: TRBV5-1
size: -

DNA: TGCAGTGCAGCCGGGACAGGGGCAACAGATACGCAGTATTTT
CDR3: CSAAGTGATDTQYF
J: TRBJ2-3
D: TRBD1
V: TRBV20-1
size: few

DNA: TGCAGTGCTAGAGCTTTAGGAGGTGGGTCCTACAATGAGCAGTTCTTC
CDR3: CSARALGGGSYNEQFF
J: TRBJ2-1
D: -
V: TRBV20-1
size: few

DNA: TGTGCCAGCAGTTTTCGACGGGAGGGACGCTATGAGCAGTTCTTC
CDR3: CASSFRREGRYEQFF
J: TRBJ2-1
D: TRBD2
V: TRBV28
size: few

DNA: TGTGCCAGCAGCTTAGACAGCCATGCCTACAATGAGCAGTTCTTC
CDR3: CASSLDSHAYNEQFF
J: TRBJ2-1
D: -
V: TRBV11-2
size: few

DNA: TGCGCCAGCAGTGAGTCGGGGAGGACTAGCGGGATTAATTACAATGAGCAGTTCTTC
CDR3: CASSESGRTSGINYNEQFF
J: TRBJ2-1
D: TRBD2
V: TRBV10-2
size: many

DNA: TGCAGCGTTGGGGACAACATTCAGTACTTC
CDR3: CSVGDNIQYF
J: TRBJ2-4
D: -
V: TRBV29-1
size: few